Listed below are T cell receptor beta chains from one sample, sequenced in a study of blood T cell repertoires in COVID-19. Profiling relied on immunoSEQ multiplex PCR, and the TCRdb table lists in-frame clones only, not all of them. The repertoire consists of tens of thousands of clones, with around 90% occurring once and the leading ten covering around 2.9%. The specimen was peripheral blood. The receptor set was obtained from a woman in her 50s with active or convalescent COVID-19. The CDR3 runs from the conserved cysteine through the conserved F or W. The order of the fields is J gene, D gene, V gene, clone size, CDR3 protein, CDR3 DNA. A D gene is named only where the DNA matches it firmly. Not all rows give a size; the values are once, few, many and, for expanded clones, a class.

>TRBJ2-7|.|TRBV5-1|.
CASSFISGYEQYF
TGCGCCAGCAGCTTTATCAGCGGCTACGAGCAGTACTTC
>TRBJ1-1|.|TRBV7-2|.
CASSAITGFGEAFF
TGTGCCAGCAGCGCAATAACAGGGTTCGGTGAAGCTTTCTTT
>TRBJ2-2|TRBD1|TRBV19|.
CASKGTGYSGELFF
TGTGCCAGTAAAGGGACAGGGTATTCCGGGGAGCTGTTTTTT
>TRBJ2-7|TRBD1|TRBV30|.
CASGTGGPYEQYF
TGTGCCTCTGGGACAGGGGGCCCCTACGAGCAGTACTTC
>TRBJ1-1|.|TRBV4-3|.
CASSQDRVVFTEAFF
TGCGCCAGCAGCCAAGACAGGGTGGTATTCACTGAAGCTTTCTTT
>TRBJ1-2|TRBD1|TRBV30|.
CAWSGAPGTALTGGYTF
TGTGCCTGGAGTGGGGCCCCCGGGACAGCTCTGACGGGTGGCTACACCTTC
>TRBJ1-4|.|TRBV10-3|once
CATRSEEIGEKLFF
TGTGCCACCCGATCGGAGGAGATTGGAGAAAAACTGTTTTTT
>TRBJ2-3|.|TRBV19|.
CASSRGPRTDTQYF
TGTGCCAGTAGCCGCGGGCCGCGAACAGATACGCAGTATTTT
>TRBJ1-3|.|TRBV25-1|.
CASSTGVSSGNTIYF
TGTGCCAGCAGCACCGGGGTAAGCTCTGGAAACACCATATATTTT
>TRBJ2-6|.|TRBV25-1|.
CASSAQTGANVLTF
TGTGCCAGCAGTGCACAAACTGGGGCCAACGTCCTGACTTTC
>TRBJ2-5|TRBD1|TRBV7-3|.
CASSPQGIQETQYF
TGTGCCAGCAGCCCACAGGGGATACAAGAGACCCAGTACTTC
>TRBJ1-2|.|TRBV29-1|.
CSAAFTNYGYTF
TGCAGCGCCGCGTTTACGAACTATGGCTACACCTTC
>TRBJ2-5|TRBD1|TRBV28|.
CASSLLRGRETQYF
TGTGCCAGCAGTTTGCTTAGGGGGCGCGAGACCCAGTACTTC
>TRBJ2-5|TRBD1|TRBV5-6|.
CASSRTGVSLGTQYF
TGTGCCAGCAGCCGGACAGGGGTCTCTCTTGGAACTCAGTACTTC
>TRBJ1-1|TRBD1|TRBV12-3/TRBV12-4|.
CASRGTEAFF
TGTGCCAGCAGGGGGACAGAGGCTTTCTTT
>TRBJ1-4|.|TRBV18|.
CASSRRQIATNEKLFF
TGTGCCAGCTCACGGCGACAGATTGCAACTAATGAAAAACTGTTTTTT
>TRBJ1-2|.|TRBV6-2/TRBV6-3|once
CASSYSGGSGYTF
TGTGCCAGCAGTTACTCGGGGGGGAGCGGCTACACCTTC
>TRBJ1-1|.|TRBV6-5|.
CASSYGGVNTEAFF
TGTGCCAGCAGTTATGGCGGGGTGAACACTGAAGCTTTCTTT
>TRBJ2-5|.|TRBV9|.
CASSQGQGTLQETQYF
TGTGCCAGCAGCCAGGGCCAGGGGACACTTCAAGAGACCCAGTACTTC
>TRBJ1-1|TRBD1|TRBV7-2|few
CASSPRQGARGTEAFF
TGTGCCAGCAGCCCAAGACAGGGGGCGCGAGGCACTGAAGCTTTCTTT
>TRBJ2-7|.|TRBV27|many
CASSLQGPPVYEQYF
TGTGCCAGCAGTTTACAGGGGCCGCCCGTGTACGAGCAGTACTTC
>TRBJ2-7|.|TRBV7-9|.
CASSSQSRLDEQYF
TGTGCCAGCAGCTCACAGTCCCGACTAGACGAGCAGTACTTC